Included here is one T cell receptor beta chain sequence, with context. Its antigen is unidentified. The entry originates in a study of T cells in Graves' hyperthyroidism and ophthalmopathy. Study outcomes and limitations: A 13 V-J model separated ophthalmopathy from stable hyperthyroidism. Most thyroid clonotypes with frequency above 0.001 were detected in blood.

RNA transcripts served as the template for amplifying TCR beta CDR3 regions. RT-PCR in the first round (using the HTBI primer set) targeted the TCR CDR3. Each CDR3 protein is one row after TCRdb ran MiXCR on the multiplex PCR reads. The profile covers roughly 530,000 distinct CDR3 sequences, with more than 15% appearing a single time and under 20% taken by the ten largest. The CDR3 covers 14 residues. V was shortened by 3 bases and J by 0 bases, with 9 bases between the two germline ends. Ophthalmopathy patients all had a Clinical Activity Score of at least 3, a NOSPECS grade of at least 4 and disease under 3 months old. Thyroid ultrasound, orbital computed tomography, clinical symptoms, and serum thyroxine and TRAb underpinned diagnoses.

The gene calls are TRBV12-3 or TRBV12-4 and TRBJ2-7, with D perhaps assigned TRBD1 or TRBD2 (5 bases each). The origin of this receptor is a woman aged 18-29 years with Graves' ophthalmopathy. The material sequenced was blood. In DNA, the CDR3 is TGTGCCAGCAGTTTTAAGGGGAGCTCCTACGAGCAGTACTTC. Its translation is CASSFKGSSYEQYF.